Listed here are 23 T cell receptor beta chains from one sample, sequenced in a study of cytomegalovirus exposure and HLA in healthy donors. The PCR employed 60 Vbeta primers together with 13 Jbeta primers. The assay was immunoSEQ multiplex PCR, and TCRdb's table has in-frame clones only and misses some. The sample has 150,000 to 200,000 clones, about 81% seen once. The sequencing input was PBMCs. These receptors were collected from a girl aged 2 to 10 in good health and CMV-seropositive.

The CDR3 loop is CASSQDWPSGRDYEQYF. CDR3 in DNA: TGCGCCAGCAGCCAAGATTGGCCTAGCGGGAGAGACTACGAGCAGTACTTC. This chain uses TRBV4-1 with TRBJ2-7; TRBD2 matches at 10 bases. The CDR3 length is 17 residues. CDR1 is MGHRA, CDR2 YSYEKL, per germline. With V trimmed by 0 bases and J by 3 bases, 8 bases remained unmatched.

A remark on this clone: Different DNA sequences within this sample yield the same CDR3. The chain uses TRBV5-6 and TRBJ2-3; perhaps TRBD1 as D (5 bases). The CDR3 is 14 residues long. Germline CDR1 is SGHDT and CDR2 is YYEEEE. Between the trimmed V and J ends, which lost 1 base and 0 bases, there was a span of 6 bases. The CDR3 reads CASSLQGSTDTQYF. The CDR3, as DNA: TGTGCCAGCAGCTTGCAGGGTAGCACAGATACGCAGTATTTT.

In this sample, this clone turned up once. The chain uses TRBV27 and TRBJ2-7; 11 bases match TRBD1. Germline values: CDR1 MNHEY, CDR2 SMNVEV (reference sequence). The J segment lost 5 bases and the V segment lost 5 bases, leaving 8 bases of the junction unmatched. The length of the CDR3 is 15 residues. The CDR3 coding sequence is TGTGCCAGCAGTGGTGGGACAGGGGGGAATGACGAGCAGTACTTC. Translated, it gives CASSGGTGGNDEQYF.

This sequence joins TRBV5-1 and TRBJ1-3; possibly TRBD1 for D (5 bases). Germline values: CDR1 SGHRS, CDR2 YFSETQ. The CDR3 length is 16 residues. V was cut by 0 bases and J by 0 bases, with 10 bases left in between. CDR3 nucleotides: TGCGCCAGCAGCTTGGGTCGACAGTTCTCTGGAAACACCATATATTTT. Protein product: CASSLGRQFSGNTIYF.

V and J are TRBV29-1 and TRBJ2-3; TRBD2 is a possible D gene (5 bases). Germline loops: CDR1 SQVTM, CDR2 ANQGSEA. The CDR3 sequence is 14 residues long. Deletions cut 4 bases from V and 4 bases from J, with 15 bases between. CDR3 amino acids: CSVVYGRSADTQYF. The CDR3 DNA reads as TGCAGCGTTGTCTATGGGAGATCTGCAGATACGCAGTATTTT.

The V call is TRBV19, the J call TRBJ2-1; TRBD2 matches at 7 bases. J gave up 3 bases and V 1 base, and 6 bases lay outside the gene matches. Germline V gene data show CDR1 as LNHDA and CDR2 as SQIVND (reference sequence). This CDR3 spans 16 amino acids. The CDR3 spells CASSIAGGGVYNEQFF. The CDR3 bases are TGTGCCAGTAGTATAGCTGGCGGGGGTGTCTACAATGAGCAGTTCTTC.

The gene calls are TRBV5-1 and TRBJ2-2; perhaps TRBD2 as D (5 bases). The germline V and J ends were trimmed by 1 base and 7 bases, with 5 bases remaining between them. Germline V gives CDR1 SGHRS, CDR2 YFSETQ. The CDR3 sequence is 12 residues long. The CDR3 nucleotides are TGCGCCAGCAGCTTGAGCGGCGGGGAGCTGTTTTTT. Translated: CASSLSGGELFF.

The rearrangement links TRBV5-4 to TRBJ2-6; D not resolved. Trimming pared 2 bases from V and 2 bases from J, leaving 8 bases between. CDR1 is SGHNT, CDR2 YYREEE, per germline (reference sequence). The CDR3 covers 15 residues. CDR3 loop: CASSFVGAGANVLTF. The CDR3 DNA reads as TGTGCCAGCAGCTTCGTGGGCGCTGGGGCCAACGTCCTGACTTTC.

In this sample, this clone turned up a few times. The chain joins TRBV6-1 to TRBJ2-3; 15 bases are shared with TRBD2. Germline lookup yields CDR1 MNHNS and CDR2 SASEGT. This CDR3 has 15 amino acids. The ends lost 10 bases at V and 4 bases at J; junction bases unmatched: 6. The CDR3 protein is CATLGLAGGADTQYF. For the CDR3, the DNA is TGTGCCACCCTAGGACTAGCGGGAGGGGCAGATACGCAGTATTTT.

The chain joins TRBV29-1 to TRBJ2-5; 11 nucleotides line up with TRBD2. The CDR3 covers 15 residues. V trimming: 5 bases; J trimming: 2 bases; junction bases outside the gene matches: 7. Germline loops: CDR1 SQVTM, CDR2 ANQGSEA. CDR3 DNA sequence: TGCAGCGTTAAGAGACTAGCGGGACTTCAAGAGACCCAGTACTTC. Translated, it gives CSVKRLAGLQETQYF.

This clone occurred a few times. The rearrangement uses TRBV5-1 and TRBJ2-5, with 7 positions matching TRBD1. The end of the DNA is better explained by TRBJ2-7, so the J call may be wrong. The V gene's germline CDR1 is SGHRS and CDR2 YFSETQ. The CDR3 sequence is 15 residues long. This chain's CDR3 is CASSLEGTAAYEQYF. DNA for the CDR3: TGCGCCAGCAGCTTGGAGGGGACAGCAGCCTACGAGCAGTACTTC.

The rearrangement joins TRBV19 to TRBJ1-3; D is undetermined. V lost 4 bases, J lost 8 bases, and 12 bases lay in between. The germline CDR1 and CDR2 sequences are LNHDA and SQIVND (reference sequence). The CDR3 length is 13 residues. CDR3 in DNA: TGTGCCAGTAGTAGCTTCCAGGAGGACACCATATATTTT. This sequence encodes CASSSFQEDTIYF. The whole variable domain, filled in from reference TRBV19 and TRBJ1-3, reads DGGITQSPKYLFRKEGQNVTLSCEQNLNHDAMYWYRQDPGQGLRLIYYSQIVNDFQKGDIAEGYSVSREKKESFPLTVTSAQKNPTAFYLCASSSFQEDTIYFGEGSWLTVV.

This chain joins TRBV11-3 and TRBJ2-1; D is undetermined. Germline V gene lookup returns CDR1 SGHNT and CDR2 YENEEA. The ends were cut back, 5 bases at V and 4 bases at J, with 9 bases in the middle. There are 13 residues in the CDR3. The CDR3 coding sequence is TGTGCCAGCAGCCGCGGCCAATACAATGAGCAGTTCTTC. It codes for CASSRGQYNEQFF.

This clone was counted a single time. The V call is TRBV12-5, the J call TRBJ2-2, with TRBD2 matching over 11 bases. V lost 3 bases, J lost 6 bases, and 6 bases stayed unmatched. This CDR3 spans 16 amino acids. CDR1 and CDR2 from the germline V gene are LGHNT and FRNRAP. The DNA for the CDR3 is TGTGCTAGTGGTTTATTACTAGCGGGAGCCCCCGGGGAGCTGTTTTTT. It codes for CASGLLLAGAPGELFF.

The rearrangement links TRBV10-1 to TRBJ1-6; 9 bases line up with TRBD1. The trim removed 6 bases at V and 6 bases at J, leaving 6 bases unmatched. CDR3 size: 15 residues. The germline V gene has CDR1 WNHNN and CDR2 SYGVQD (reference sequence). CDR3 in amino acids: CASSGGQGFNSPLHF. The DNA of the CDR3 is TGCGCCAGCAGCGGAGGACAGGGGTTTAATTCACCCCTCCACTTT.

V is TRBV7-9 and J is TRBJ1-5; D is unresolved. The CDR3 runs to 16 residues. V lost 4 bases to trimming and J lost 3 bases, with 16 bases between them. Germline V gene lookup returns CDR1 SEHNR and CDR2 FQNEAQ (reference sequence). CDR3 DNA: TGTGCCAGCAGCTCGGGAGGGTCCGCCCCCAATCAGCCCCAGCATTTT. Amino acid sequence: CASSSGGSAPNQPQHF.

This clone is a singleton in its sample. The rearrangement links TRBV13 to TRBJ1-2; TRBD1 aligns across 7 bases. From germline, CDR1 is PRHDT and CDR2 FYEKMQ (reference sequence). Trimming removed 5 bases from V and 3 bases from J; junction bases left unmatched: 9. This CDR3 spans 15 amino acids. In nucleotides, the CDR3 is TGTGCCAGCAGCGTAGACTCGAGGGGGCACTATGGCTACACCTTC. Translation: CASSVDSRGHYGYTF. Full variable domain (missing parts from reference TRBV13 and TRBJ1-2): AAGVIQSPRHLIKEKRETATLKCYPIPRHDTVYWYQQGPGQDPQFLISFYEKMQSDKGSIPDRFSAQQFSDYHSELNMSSLELGDSALYFCASSVDSRGHYGYTFGSGTRLTVV.

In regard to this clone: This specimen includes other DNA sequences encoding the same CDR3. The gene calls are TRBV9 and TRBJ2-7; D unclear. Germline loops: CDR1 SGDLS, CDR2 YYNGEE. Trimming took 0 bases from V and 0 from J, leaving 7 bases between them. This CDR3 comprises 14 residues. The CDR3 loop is CASSVGGSSYEQYF. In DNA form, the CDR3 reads TGTGCCAGCAGCGTAGGAGGCAGCTCCTACGAGCAGTACTTC. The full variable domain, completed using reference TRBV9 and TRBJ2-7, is DSGVTQTPKHLITATGQRVTLRCSPRSGDLSVYWYQQSLDQGLQFLIQYYNGEERAKGNILERFSAQQFPDLHSELNLSSLELGDSALYFCASSVGGSSYEQYFGPGTRLTVT.

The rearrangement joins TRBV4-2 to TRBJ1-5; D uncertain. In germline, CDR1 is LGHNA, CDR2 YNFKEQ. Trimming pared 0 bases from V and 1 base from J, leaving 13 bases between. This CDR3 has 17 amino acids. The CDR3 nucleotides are TGTGCCAGCAGCCAAGAGGCGGCGGGTGGAAGCAATCAGCCCCAGCATTTT. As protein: CASSQEAAGGSNQPQHF.

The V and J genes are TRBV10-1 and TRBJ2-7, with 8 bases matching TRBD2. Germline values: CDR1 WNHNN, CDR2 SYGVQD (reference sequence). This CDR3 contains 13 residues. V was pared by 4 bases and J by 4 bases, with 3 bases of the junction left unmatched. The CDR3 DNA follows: TGCGCCAGCAGTGCGAGCGGGGGATACGAGCAGTACTTC. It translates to CASSASGGYEQYF.

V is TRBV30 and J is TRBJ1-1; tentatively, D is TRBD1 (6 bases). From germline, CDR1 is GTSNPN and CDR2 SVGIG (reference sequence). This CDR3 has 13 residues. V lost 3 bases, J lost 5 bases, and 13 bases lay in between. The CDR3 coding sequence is TGTGCCTGGAGGAAAACAGGGTGGACTGAAGCTTTCTTT. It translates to CAWRKTGWTEAFF.

The CDR3 here is CASSLLAGGPDEQFF. CDR3 in DNA: TGTGCCAGCAGTTTATTGGCGGGAGGGCCCGATGAGCAGTTCTTC. The V call is TRBV27, the J call TRBJ2-1, with 9 bases lining up with TRBD2. This CDR3 has 15 amino acids. Germline V gene lookup returns CDR1 MNHEY and CDR2 SMNVEV (reference sequence). The junction had 6 bases not matched to a gene; V was cut back by 1 base and J by 8 bases.

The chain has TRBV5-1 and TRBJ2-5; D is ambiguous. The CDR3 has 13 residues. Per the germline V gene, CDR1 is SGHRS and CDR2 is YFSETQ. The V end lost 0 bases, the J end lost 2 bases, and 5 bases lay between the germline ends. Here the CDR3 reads CASSLALQETQYF. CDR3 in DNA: TGCGCCAGCAGCTTGGCCCTACAAGAGACCCAGTACTTC.